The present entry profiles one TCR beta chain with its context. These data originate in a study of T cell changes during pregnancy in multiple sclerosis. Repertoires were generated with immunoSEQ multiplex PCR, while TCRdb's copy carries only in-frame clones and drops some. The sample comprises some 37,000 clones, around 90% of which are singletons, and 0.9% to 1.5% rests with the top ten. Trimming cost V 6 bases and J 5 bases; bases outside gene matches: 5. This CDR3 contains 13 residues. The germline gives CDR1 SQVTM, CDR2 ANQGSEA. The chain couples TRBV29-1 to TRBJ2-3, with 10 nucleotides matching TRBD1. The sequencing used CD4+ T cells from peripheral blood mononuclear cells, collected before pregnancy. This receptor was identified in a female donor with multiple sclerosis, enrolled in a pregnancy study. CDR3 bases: TGCAGCGTCGACAGGGGGCGAGGAGATACGCAGTATTTT. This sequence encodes CSVDRGRGDTQYF.